The rows below give T cell receptor beta chains drawn from one sample of a study of T cells expressing NK-cell markers. No DNA is given; TCRdb re-called the 5' RACE reads and lists each CDR3 protein once. The sample yields approximately 460,000 distinct CDR3 sequences, of which the top ten take up less than 7.5%. The specimen sequenced was blood T cells: a sorted CD56 or NKG2C T cell subset, CD4+ or CD8+ T cells, or bulk PBMC T cells (not recorded which). These receptors were collected from a woman aged 18 to 75 in good health. The CDR3 runs from the conserved cysteine through the conserved F or W.

j_gene	v_gene	CDR3aa
TRBJ2-5	TRBV20-1	CSARDQPAAQETQYF
TRBJ2-5	TRBV20-1	CSARVWRPGEDGQYF
TRBJ2-3	TRBV5-5	CASSYGLIPDTQYF
TRBJ2-4	TRBV6-2/TRBV6-3	CASSYRTDLAKNIQYF
TRBJ2-2	TRBV19	CASTPRGTGNTGELFF
TRBJ2-5	TRBV9	CASSVEYYQETQYF
TRBJ2-7	TRBV5-1	CASSGGGLSYEQYF
TRBJ2-3	TRBV20-1	CSAVHSIRGSTDTQYF
TRBJ2-3	TRBV6-4	CASSEGGGTDTQYF
TRBJ1-6	TRBV7-2	CASSTDVGTVYNSPLHF
TRBJ2-5	TRBV6-1	CATLRQGRETQYF
TRBJ1-1	TRBV6-1	CASSPGFEAFF
TRBJ2-1	TRBV6-1	CASSGRQGLAINEQFF
TRBJ2-3	TRBV20-1	CSARGGTSGIVSWSDTQYF
TRBJ2-7	TRBV20-1	CSAPSTSDSYEQYF
TRBJ2-1	TRBV7-2	CASPRAGLAGTDEQFF
TRBJ2-4	TRBV28	CASSATMDRGNIQYF
TRBJ2-5	TRBV5-5	CASSLVAGRETQYF
TRBJ1-2	TRBV12-3/TRBV12-4	CASSLGLGTGGYGYTF
TRBJ2-5	TRBV4-3	CASSLGQGDQETQYF
TRBJ2-3	TRBV5-1	CASSLRQGLGTDTQYF
TRBJ2-2	TRBV12-3/TRBV12-4	CASAPRGLLWTGELFF
TRBJ2-5	TRBV7-2	CASTRGAGNQETQYF
TRBJ2-7	TRBV23-1	CARRGSSYEQYF
TRBJ2-1	TRBV12-3/TRBV12-4	CASSPPGGGADNEQFF
TRBJ2-3	TRBV28	CASSSLAESTDTQYF
TRBJ2-1	TRBV12-3/TRBV12-4	CASTQGPYNEQFF
TRBJ2-7	TRBV7-2	CASSLAAGASYEQYF
TRBJ2-5	TRBV27	CASSLGGAQYF
TRBJ1-4	TRBV5-1	CASSLGRLATNEKLFF
TRBJ1-2	TRBV18	CASSSQGNNYGYTF
TRBJ2-1	TRBV5-1	CASSRREAPLGYNEQFF
TRBJ2-2	TRBV3-1	CASSQKRGGHGGELFF
TRBJ1-5	TRBV28	CASSLFWEGQGSNQPQHF
TRBJ2-7	TRBV12-3/TRBV12-4	CASSPGERAYEQYF
TRBJ1-2	TRBV4-1	CASSQARVAYGYTF
TRBJ2-1	TRBV20-1	CSARDFPSSYNEQFF
TRBJ2-7	TRBV20-1	CSARASGIFYEQYF